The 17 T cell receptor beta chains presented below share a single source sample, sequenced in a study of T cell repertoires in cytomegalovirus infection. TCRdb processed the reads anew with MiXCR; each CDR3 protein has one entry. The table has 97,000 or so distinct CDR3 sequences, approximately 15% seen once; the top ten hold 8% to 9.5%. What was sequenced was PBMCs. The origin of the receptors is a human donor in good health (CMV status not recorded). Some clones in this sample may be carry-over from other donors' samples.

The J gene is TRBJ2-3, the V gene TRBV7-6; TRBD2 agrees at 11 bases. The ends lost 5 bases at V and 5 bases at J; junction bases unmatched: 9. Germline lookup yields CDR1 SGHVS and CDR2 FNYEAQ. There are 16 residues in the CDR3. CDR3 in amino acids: CASSPPPLAGVDTQYF. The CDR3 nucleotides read TGTGCCAGCAGCCCTCCGCCACTAGCGGGGGTAGATACGCAGTATTTT. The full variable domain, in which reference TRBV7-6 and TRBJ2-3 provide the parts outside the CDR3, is GAGVSQSPRYKVTKRGQDVALRCDPISGHVSLYWYRQALGQGPEFLTYFNYEAQQDKSGLPNDRFSAERPEGSISTLTIQRTEQRDSAMYRCASSPPPLAGVDTQYFGPGTRLTVL.

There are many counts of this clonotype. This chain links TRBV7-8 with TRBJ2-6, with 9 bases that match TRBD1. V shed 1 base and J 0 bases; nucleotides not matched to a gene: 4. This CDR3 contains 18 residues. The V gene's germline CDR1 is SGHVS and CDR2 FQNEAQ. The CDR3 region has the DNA TGTGCCAGCAGCTTAGGCGGGACAGGGTTCTCTGGGGCCAACGTCCTGACTTTC. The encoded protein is CASSLGGTGFSGANVLTF.

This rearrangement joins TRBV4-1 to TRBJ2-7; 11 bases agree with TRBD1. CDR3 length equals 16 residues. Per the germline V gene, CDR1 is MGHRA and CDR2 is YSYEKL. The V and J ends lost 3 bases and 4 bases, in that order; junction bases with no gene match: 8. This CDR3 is CASSQDPGQGVYEQYF. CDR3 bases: TGCGCCAGCAGCCAGGATCCGGGACAGGGGGTATACGAGCAGTACTTC.

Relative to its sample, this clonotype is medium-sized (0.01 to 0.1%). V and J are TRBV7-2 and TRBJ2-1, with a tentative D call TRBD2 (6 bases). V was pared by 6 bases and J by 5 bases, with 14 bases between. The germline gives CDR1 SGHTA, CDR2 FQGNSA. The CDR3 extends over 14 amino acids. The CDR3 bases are TGTGCCAGCAGGGGCTGGGGGGTCCACAATGAGCAGTTCTTC. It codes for CASRGWGVHNEQFF.

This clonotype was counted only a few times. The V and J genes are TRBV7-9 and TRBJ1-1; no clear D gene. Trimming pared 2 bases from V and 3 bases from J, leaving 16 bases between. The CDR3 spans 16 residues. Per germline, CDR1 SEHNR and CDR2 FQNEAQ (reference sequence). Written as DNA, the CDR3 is TGTGCCAGCAGCTTACCGGACTGGGTGGGCGACACTGAAGCTTTCTTT. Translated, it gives CASSLPDWVGDTEAFF.

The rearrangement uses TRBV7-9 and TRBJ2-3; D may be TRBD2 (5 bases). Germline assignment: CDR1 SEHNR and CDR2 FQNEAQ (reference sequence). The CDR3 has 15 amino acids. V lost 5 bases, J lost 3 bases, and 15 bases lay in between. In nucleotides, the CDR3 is TGTGCCAGCAGCATCCTCCAGCGGTATACAGATACGCAGTATTTT. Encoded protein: CASSILQRYTDTQYF.

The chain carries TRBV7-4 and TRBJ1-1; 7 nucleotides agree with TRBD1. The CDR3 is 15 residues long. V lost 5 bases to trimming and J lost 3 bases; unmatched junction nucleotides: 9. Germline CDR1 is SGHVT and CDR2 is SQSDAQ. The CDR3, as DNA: TGTGCCAGCAGCCCCGGACAGGTTTCGGACACTGAAGCTTTCTTT. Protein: CASSPGQVSDTEAFF.

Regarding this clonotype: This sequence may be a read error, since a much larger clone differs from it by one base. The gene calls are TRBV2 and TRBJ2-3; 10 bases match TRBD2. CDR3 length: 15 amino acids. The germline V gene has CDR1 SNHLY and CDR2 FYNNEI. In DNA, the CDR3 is TGTTCCAGCACCGGAGCGGGGGGGCGCGCAGATACGCAGTATTTT. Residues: CSSTGAGGRADTQYF.

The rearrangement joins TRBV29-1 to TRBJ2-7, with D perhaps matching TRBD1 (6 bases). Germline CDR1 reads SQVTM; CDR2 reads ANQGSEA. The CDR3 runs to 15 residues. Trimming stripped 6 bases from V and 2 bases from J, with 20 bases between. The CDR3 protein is CSVVLGDISPYEQYF. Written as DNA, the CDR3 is TGCAGCGTGGTTCTTGGGGACATATCGCCCTACGAGCAGTACTTC.

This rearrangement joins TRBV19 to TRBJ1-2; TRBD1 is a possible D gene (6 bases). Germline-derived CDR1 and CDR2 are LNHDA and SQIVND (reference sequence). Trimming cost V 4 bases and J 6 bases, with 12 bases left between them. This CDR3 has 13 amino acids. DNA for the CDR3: TGTGCCAGTAGTACCCGGGACATGGATGGCTACACCTTC. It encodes CASSTRDMDGYTF.

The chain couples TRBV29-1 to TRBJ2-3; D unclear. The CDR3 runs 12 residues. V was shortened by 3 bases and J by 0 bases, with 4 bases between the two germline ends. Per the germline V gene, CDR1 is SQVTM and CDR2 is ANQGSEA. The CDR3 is CSVEVSTDTQYF. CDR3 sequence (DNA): TGCAGCGTTGAGGTCAGCACAGATACGCAGTATTTT.

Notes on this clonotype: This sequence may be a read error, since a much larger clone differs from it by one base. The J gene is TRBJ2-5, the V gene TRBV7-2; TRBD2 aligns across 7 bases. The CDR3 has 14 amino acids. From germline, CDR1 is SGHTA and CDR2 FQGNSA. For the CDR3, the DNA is TGTGCCAGCAGCTTAGGTAGCGGGCAAGAGACCCATTACTTC. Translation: CASSLGSGQETHYF.

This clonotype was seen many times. CDR3 coding DNA: TGTGCCAGCAGCCTCTATGGGTTCGGAGAGACCCAGTACTTC. It encodes CASSLYGFGETQYF. The chain recombines TRBV7-2 with TRBJ2-5; no firm D call. Trimming pared 5 bases from V and 4 bases from J, leaving 14 bases between. The CDR3 spans 14 residues. Germline CDR1 is SGHTA and CDR2 is FQGNSA.

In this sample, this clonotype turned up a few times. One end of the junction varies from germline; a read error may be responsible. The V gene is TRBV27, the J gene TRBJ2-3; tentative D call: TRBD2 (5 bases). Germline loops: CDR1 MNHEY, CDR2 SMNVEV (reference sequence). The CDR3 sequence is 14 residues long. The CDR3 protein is CASSLSRVRDTQYF. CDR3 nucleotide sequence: TGTGCCAGCAGTCTATCGAGGGTTAGAGATACGCAGTATTTT.

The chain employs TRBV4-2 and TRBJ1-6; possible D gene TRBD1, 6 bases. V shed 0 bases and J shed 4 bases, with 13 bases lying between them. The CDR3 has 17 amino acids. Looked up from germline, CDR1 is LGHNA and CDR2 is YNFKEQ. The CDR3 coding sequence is TGTGCCAGCAGCCAAGATGCCGGGGGCCAGTATAATTCACCCCTCCACTTT. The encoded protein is CASSQDAGGQYNSPLHF.

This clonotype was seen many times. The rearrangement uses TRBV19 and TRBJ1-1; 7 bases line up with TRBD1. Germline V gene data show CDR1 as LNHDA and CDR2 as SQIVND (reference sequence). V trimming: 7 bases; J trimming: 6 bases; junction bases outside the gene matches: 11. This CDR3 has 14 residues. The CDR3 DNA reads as TGTGCCAGTACCTTAGACAGGGCCAGGGCTGAAGCTTTCTTT. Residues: CASTLDRARAEAFF. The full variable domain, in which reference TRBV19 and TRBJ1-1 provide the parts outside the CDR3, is DGGITQSPKYLFRKEGQNVTLSCEQNLNHDAMYWYRQDPGQGLRLIYYSQIVNDFQKGDIAEGYSVSREKKESFPLTVTSAQKNPTAFYLCASTLDRARAEAFFGQGTRLTVV.

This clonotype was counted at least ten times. The CDR3 reads CASSSDWYSTLHF. CDR3 coding DNA: TGTGCCAGCAGCTCCGACTGGTATTCGACCCTCCACTTT. The V gene is TRBV12-3 or TRBV12-4, the J gene TRBJ1-6, with D uncertain. The CDR3 runs 13 residues. V was pared by 6 bases and J by 14 bases, with 17 bases between.